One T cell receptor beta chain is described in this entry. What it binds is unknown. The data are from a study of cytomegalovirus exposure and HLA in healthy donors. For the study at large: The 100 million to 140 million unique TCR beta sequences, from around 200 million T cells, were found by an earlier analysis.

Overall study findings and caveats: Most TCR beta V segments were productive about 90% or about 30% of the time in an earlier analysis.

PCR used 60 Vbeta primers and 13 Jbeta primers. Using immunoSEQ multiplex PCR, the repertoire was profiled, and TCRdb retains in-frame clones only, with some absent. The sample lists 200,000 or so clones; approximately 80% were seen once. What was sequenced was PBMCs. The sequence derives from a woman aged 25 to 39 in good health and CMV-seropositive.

The CDR3 reads CASSFPGLAGTNNEQFF. Here the CDR3 DNA reads TGTGCCAGCAGTTTCCCAGGACTAGCGGGAACAAACAATGAGCAGTTCTTC. The chain uses TRBV28 and TRBJ2-1; 12 nucleotides line up with TRBD2. The CDR3 extends over 17 amino acids. CDR1 MDHEN and CDR2 SYDVKM come from the germline V gene. The trim removed 3 bases at V and 5 bases at J, leaving 8 bases unmatched.